The 28 T cell receptor beta chains listed next were all sequenced from one sample in a study of blood T cell repertoires in COVID-19. Clones were sequenced by immunoSEQ multiplex PCR, and TCRdb holds only the in-frame ones, with some missing. The sample shows about 110,000 clones, over 80% of them seen only once. The specimen was peripheral blood. These receptors were obtained from a woman aged 70 to 79 with acute or convalescent COVID-19.

This chain links TRBV28 with TRBJ1-1; 10 bases fit TRBD1. The CDR3 extends over 17 amino acids. Germline assignment: CDR1 MDHEN and CDR2 SYDVKM. Losses at the gene ends were 8 bases for V and 5 bases for J; bases not matched to a gene: 17. For the CDR3, the DNA is TGTGCCAGCCACCACCAGACAGGGGGCGGGGGTCGGACTGAAGCTTTCTTT. Its translation: CASHHQTGGGGRTEAFF.

This chain links TRBV4-3 with TRBJ1-2; the D gene is possibly TRBD1 (5 bases). Trimming shortened V by 0 bases and J by 5 bases, and 13 bases separated the two germline ends. The CDR3 covers 15 residues. The germline V gene encodes CDR1 LGHNA and CDR2 YSLEER. In DNA form, the CDR3 reads TGCGCCAGCAGCCAAGAGGTTGACAGTGGGTATGGCTACACCTTC. This gives the protein CASSQEVDSGYGYTF.

The CDR3 sequence: CASSQGPGQGAPEKLFF. Here the CDR3 DNA reads TGCGCCAGCAGCCAAGGACCGGGACAGGGGGCACCTGAAAAACTGTTTTTT. V is TRBV4-3 and J is TRBJ1-4, with 12 bases identical to TRBD1. This CDR3 spans 17 amino acids. V dropped 1 base and J dropped 7; count of bases not matched to a gene: 7. The germline V gene has CDR1 LGHNA and CDR2 YSLEER.

J is TRBJ1-1 and V is TRBV25-1; 7 bases align to TRBD1. This CDR3 contains 12 residues. Trimming removed 5 bases from V and 11 bases from J; junction bases left unmatched: 8. Germline values: CDR1 MGHDK, CDR2 SYGVNS. The CDR3: CASSNDRVDAFF. CDR3 nucleotides: TGTGCCAGCAGTAATGACAGGGTTGACGCTTTCTTT.

This rearrangement joins TRBV5-6 to TRBJ2-7; 12 nucleotides align to TRBD1. The CDR3 consists of 16 residues. V dropped 1 base and J dropped 5; count of bases not matched to a gene: 7. The V gene's germline CDR1 is SGHDT and CDR2 YYEEEE. The CDR3 sequence: CASSLFGDRGHHEQYV. The CDR3 nucleotides are TGTGCCAGCAGCTTGTTCGGGGACAGGGGGCACCACGAGCAGTACGTC.

V and J are TRBV9 and TRBJ2-1; 8 bases agree with TRBD1. Germline V gene sequence: CDR1 SGDLS, CDR2 YYNGEE. Germline trimming cut 0 bases from V and 6 bases from J; bases unmatched to any gene: 5. The CDR3 extends over 15 amino acids. CDR3 coding DNA: TGTGCCAGCAGCGTAGGGCAGGGGGCCATCAATGAGCAGTTCTTC. It codes for CASSVGQGAINEQFF.

Concerning this clone: Additional DNA sequences in this sample encode the identical CDR3. The chain combines TRBV4-1 with TRBJ1-1; D unresolved. The CDR3 sequence is 14 residues long. V lost 1 base, J lost 0 bases, and 6 bases lay in between. Germline-derived CDR1 and CDR2 are MGHRA and YSYEKL. CDR3 sequence (DNA): TGCGCCAGCAGCCAAGGTCTCTTGAACACTGAAGCTTTCTTT. Its translation: CASSQGLLNTEAFF.

This clone was counted once. The chain recombines TRBV7-9 with TRBJ1-5; no reliable D call. The CDR3 contains 12 residues. Germline V gene lookup returns CDR1 SEHNR and CDR2 FQNEAQ (reference sequence). Trimming shortened V by 3 bases and J by 4 bases, and 4 bases separated the two germline ends. CDR3 protein: CASSFPNQPQHF. Here the CDR3 DNA reads TGTGCCAGCAGCTTCCCTAATCAGCCCCAGCATTTT. The full variable domain, in which reference TRBV7-9 and TRBJ1-5 provide the parts outside the CDR3, is DTGVSQNPRHKITKRGQNVTFRCDPISEHNRLYWYRQTLGQGPEFLTYFQNEAQLEKSRLLSDRFSAERPKGSFSTLEIQRTEQGDSAMYLCASSFPNQPQHFGDGTRLSIL.

The V call is TRBV19, the J call TRBJ1-5; D uncertain. Per the germline V gene, CDR1 is LNHDA and CDR2 is SQIVND (reference sequence). CDR3 length: 13 residues. Trimming shortened V by 9 bases and J by 0 bases, and 9 bases separated the two germline ends. The CDR3 sequence: CASRDYSNQPQHF. The DNA of the CDR3 is TGTGCCAGCCGAGACTATAGCAATCAGCCCCAGCATTTT.

The V gene is TRBV6-2 or TRBV6-3, the J gene TRBJ1-1; D call uncertain. This CDR3 is built from 16 residues. V was cut by 2 bases and J by 6 bases, with 19 bases left in between. Germline CDR1 is MNHEY and CDR2 is SVGEGT. The CDR3 spells CASSYPPRRVEAEAFF. CDR3 sequence (DNA): TGTGCCAGCAGTTACCCGCCCAGGAGGGTGGAAGCTGAAGCTTTCTTT.

This clone was counted between two and nine times. The J gene is TRBJ2-2, the V gene TRBV19; 9 bases are shared with TRBD2. Germline V gene data show CDR1 as LNHDA and CDR2 as SQIVND (reference sequence). V shed 6 bases, J shed 3 bases, and the junction held 5 bases outside the gene matches. The CDR3 is made up of 15 amino acids. In DNA, the CDR3 is TGTGCCAGTAGAGCGGGGGGCCTTGACACCGGGGAGCTGTTTTTT. This translates into CASRAGGLDTGELFF.

The chain couples TRBV10-1 to TRBJ2-7; the match to TRBD1 covers 7 bases. Germline V CDR1 and CDR2: WNHNN, SYGVQD (reference sequence). V trimming: 5 bases; J trimming: 5 bases; junction bases outside the gene matches: 9. The CDR3 runs to 14 residues. CDR3 loop: CASSRNRGYHEQYV. The CDR3 DNA is TGCGCCAGCAGTCGCAACAGGGGATACCACGAGCAGTACGTC.

The chain has TRBV18 and TRBJ2-1, with a weak D call TRBD1 (5 bases). V lost 6 bases, J lost 7 bases, and 19 bases lay in between. This CDR3 has 15 residues. Germline V gene data show CDR1 as KGHSH and CDR2 as LQKENI. The CDR3 DNA is TGTGCCAGCTCTCGACCCGTTGCCAGGGCAAATGAGCAGTTCTTC. This gives the protein CASSRPVARANEQFF.

The table lists this clone with a count of one. The V gene is TRBV4-1, the J gene TRBJ1-5, with D possibly TRBD1 on 6 matching bases. V was cut by 1 base and J by 2 bases, with 15 bases left in between. CDR1 and CDR2 (germline): MGHRA, YSYEKL. The CDR3 contains 17 residues. This chain's CDR3 is CASSQVRSRGGNQPQHF. The CDR3 coding sequence is TGCGCCAGCAGCCAAGTGCGCTCCAGGGGTGGCAATCAGCCCCAGCATTTT.

The rearrangement uses TRBV19 and TRBJ2-1; the D gene is possibly TRBD1 (5 bases). This CDR3 is built from 15 residues. The germline gives CDR1 LNHDA, CDR2 SQIVND (reference sequence). V was clipped by 8 bases and J by 0 bases, with 14 bases between them. In nucleotides, the CDR3 is TGTGCCAGTGAAGGACATCAGGCCTCCTACAATGAGCAGTTCTTC. It is translated as CASEGHQASYNEQFF.

Comments on this clone: At one boundary the junction diverges from the germline segment, which might be a read error. J is TRBJ2-1 and V is TRBV6-2 or TRBV6-3; weak D call: TRBD1 (6 bases). Germline V gene lookup returns CDR1 MNHEY and CDR2 SVGEGT. The CDR3 totals 16 residues. The CDR3 region has the DNA TGTGCCAGCAGTGACTCGGACAGCGAGTCCTACAATGAGCAGTTCTTC. This sequence encodes CASSDSDSESYNEQFF.

This clone showed up just a few times. The gene calls are TRBV4-3 and TRBJ1-4, with 10 bases that match TRBD1. The junction had 7 bases not matched to a gene; V was cut back by 0 bases and J by 0 bases. Germline CDR1 is LGHNA and CDR2 is YSLEER. The CDR3 loop spans 19 amino acids. The CDR3 loop reads CASSQDTGQGSPTNEKLFF. As DNA, the CDR3 is TGCGCCAGCAGCCAAGATACGGGACAGGGGTCCCCAACTAATGAAAAACTGTTTTTT.

The chain links TRBV28 to TRBJ2-5; a weak D match, TRBD2 (5 bases). V lost 7 bases and J lost 7, with 10 bases in between. The CDR3 is 11 amino acids. CDR1 is MDHEN and CDR2 is SYDVKM in the germline V gene. CDR3 protein: CASTLAGTQYF. The CDR3 bases are TGTGCCAGCACCCTTGCGGGGACCCAGTACTTC. The complete variable domain, with remaining parts taken from reference TRBV28 and TRBJ2-5, reads DVKVTQSSRYLVKRTGEKVFLECVQDMDHENMFWYRQDPGLGLRLIYFSYDVKMKEKGDIPEGYSVSREKKERFSLILESASTNQTSMYLCASTLAGTQYFGPGTRLLVL.

The V and J genes are TRBV5-8 and TRBJ1-1; 9 bases match TRBD1. Germline CDR1 is SGHTS and CDR2 is YDEGEE. With V trimmed by 3 bases and J by 4 bases, 7 bases remained unmatched. This CDR3 contains 15 residues. DNA for the CDR3: TGTGCCAGCAGCTCCCGGGACAGGGTGGGCACTGAAGCTTTCTTT. Translating gives CASSSRDRVGTEAFF.

The genes are TRBV7-9 and TRBJ1-5, with 7 positions matching TRBD1. This CDR3 has 17 residues. V lost 1 base and J lost 5; bases outside the gene matches: 11. Germline V gene data show CDR1 as SEHNR and CDR2 as FQNEAQ (reference sequence). The CDR3 region is CASSLVLPRGRDQPQHF. The CDR3 bases are TGTGCCAGCAGCTTAGTACTCCCAAGGGGGCGAGATCAGCCCCAGCATTTT.

The chain uses TRBV18 and TRBJ1-1; D is unclear. V dropped 1 base and J dropped 4 bases, with 13 bases sitting between them. The CDR3 contains 15 residues. The germline gives CDR1 KGHSH, CDR2 LQKENI. The DNA of the CDR3 is TGTGCCAGCTCACCACTCGAGGGTCGTGGCACTGAAGCTTTCTTT. Encoded protein: CASSPLEGRGTEAFF.

This rearrangement joins TRBV7-2 to TRBJ2-1; the match to TRBD2 covers 7 bases. Germline loops: CDR1 SGHTA, CDR2 FQGNSA. The CDR3 is 11 amino acids. J gave up 10 bases and V 3 bases, and 0 bases lay outside the gene matches. The CDR3 DNA sequence: TGTGCCAGCAGCTTGCGGGGGGAGCAGTTCTTC. Protein sequence: CASSLRGEQFF. Complete variable domain (other parts from reference TRBV7-2 and TRBJ2-1): GAGVSQSPSNKVTEKGKDVELRCDPISGHTALYWYRQSLGQGLEFLIYFQGNSAPDKSGLPSDRFSAERTGGSVSTLTIQRTQQEDSAVYLCASSLRGEQFFGPGTRLTVL.

The rearrangement uses TRBV19 and TRBJ2-7; 8 bases align to TRBD2. The CDR3 sequence is 16 residues long. The J segment lost 4 bases and the V segment lost 5 bases, leaving 13 bases of the junction unmatched. Germline CDR1 is LNHDA and CDR2 is SQIVND (reference sequence). The CDR3 protein is CASSPRQAGASYEQYF. The CDR3 region has the DNA TGTGCCAGTAGTCCCCGACAAGCGGGAGCCTCGTACGAGCAGTACTTC.

The chain carries TRBV19 and TRBJ2-1; tentative D call: TRBD2 (5 bases). The germline gives CDR1 LNHDA, CDR2 SQIVND (reference sequence). This CDR3 has 13 residues. V was pared by 5 bases and J by 8 bases, with 13 bases between. The CDR3 loop is CASSSTKADEQFF. The CDR3 DNA sequence: TGTGCCAGTAGTTCGACTAAGGCCGATGAGCAGTTCTTC.

This sequence joins TRBV6-5 and TRBJ2-7; D is uncertain. CDR3 length equals 14 residues. The ends were cut back, 5 bases at V and 0 bases at J, with 11 bases in the middle. Germline V gene sequence: CDR1 MNHEY, CDR2 SVGAGI. In nucleotides, the CDR3 is TGTGCCAGCAGTCCTGACATGGCCTCCTACGAGCAGTACGTC. It is translated as CASSPDMASYEQYV.

The gene calls are TRBV6-5 and TRBJ1-2; TRBD1 is a possible D gene (6 bases). Trimming took off 0 bases at V and 7 bases at J, with 12 bases between the two ends. Germline assignment: CDR1 MNHEY and CDR2 SVGAGI. This CDR3 spans 14 amino acids. The CDR3 reads CASSYSAVGGGYTF. In DNA, the CDR3 is TGTGCCAGCAGTTACTCTGCCGTAGGGGGTGGCTACACCTTC.

This chain joins TRBV10-3 and TRBJ2-2; TRBD1 matches 9 bases. Germline CDR1 ENHRY, CDR2 SYGVKD. Trimming removed 6 bases from V and 0 bases from J; junction bases left unmatched: 2. The CDR3 consists of 15 residues. In DNA, the CDR3 is TGTGCCATCAGGGACAGGGGACCGAACACCGGGGAGCTGTTTTTT. It codes for CAIRDRGPNTGELFF.

The rearrangement joins TRBV7-3 to TRBJ2-1, with 7 nucleotides matching TRBD2. The CDR3 is made up of 16 amino acids. Germline loops: CDR1 SGHTA, CDR2 FQGTGA. V lost 5 bases and J lost 6; bases outside the gene matches: 13. The CDR3 is CASSLESGAKANEQFF. The DNA of the CDR3 is TGTGCCAGCAGCCTAGAAAGCGGGGCGAAGGCCAATGAGCAGTTCTTC.